This T cell receptor (beta chain) appears in the sequencing data of a study of blood T cell repertoires in COVID-19 (TCRdb year 2020). In the study overall: The collaborator samples originated in the United States, Italy and Spain and spanned the acute and convalescent phases of COVID-19. The prospective study material was composed of cDNA or gDNA derived from T cells, B-cell-depleted T cells, or PBMCs. Subjects who had been exposed to COVID-19, were actively infected with it, or had recovered from it provided the deeply sampled blood TCRbeta repertoires that made up the dataset. A freely available public database, intended as a resource for researchers studying the immune response to SARS-CoV-2, is where the repertoires were released. Samples were obtained from the ongoing ImmuneRACE study (first 160 participants) and from roughly 1,300 subjects provided by 6 global collaborators. The sample metadata nearly always contained a de-identified subject ID, COVID-19 status, age in years and sex. Where available, HLA class I and class II types were taken from metadata supplied by the sample provider and were not determined by assay-based typing.

A word on this clone: Its specific antigen is unknown. There are no base qualities to consult, and no much larger clone falls within one base.

The CDR3, from cysteine to phenylalanine, totals 16 residues. Here the CDR3 DNA is all that survives: 48 bases in frame from base 1. V and J are truncated by 0 bases and 4 bases respectively, leaving an intervening sequence of 16 bases. CDR1 SGDLS and CDR2 YYNGEE were looked up in the germline V gene. The immunoSEQ Assay, a bias-controlled multiplex PCR, was used to amplify TCRbeta CDR3 regions from genomic DNA. For the original study's pipeline: The number of nucleated cells in each sample was estimated by amplification of reference gene primers within the assay. To quantify the absolute abundance of each unique TCRbeta CDR3 rearrangement, sequence reads were collapsed and filtered. For each sample, productive Simpson clonality was calculated by taking the square root of Simpson's diversity index across productive rearrangements. The source is immuneACCESS, and TCRdb retained only in-frame sequences with V and J called. Part of the clones is not carried over; for the studies checked, unresolved V genes explain less than half of this, and the remainder is unexplained. V, J and clone size reflect that table, while D and trimming were determined from the DNA. The table for this sample lists about 210,000 clones; just under 90% of them were counted only once. The ten largest clones add up to 1.2% of the sample.

The paper as a whole reports these results and caveats: Clinical and demographic metadata were provided uncurated, with the amount varying by source and participant.

In the prospective study, participants were about 18 to 90 years old, resided in fewer than 25 geographic areas of the United States, and were enrolled through a virtual design. In the prospective study, cohorts were assigned on the basis of participant-reported clinical history obtained from a screening survey and a study questionnaire. Recovered participants in ImmuneRACE Cohort 3 were defined by two consecutive negative NP/OP PCR tests, clearance by a healthcare professional, or resolution of symptoms. Mobile phlebotomists in the prospective study collected whole blood, serum and a nasopharyngeal or oropharyngeal swab from every participant. Over an approximately 2-month period, participants in the prospective study had the option of providing additional blood draws and questionnaires. Before DNA extraction, prospective study blood samples were shipped either frozen or at room temperature.

In this chain, TRBV9 is recombined with TRBJ1-1; D gene: possibly TRBD1, on 5 matching bases. The receptor was isolated from a man aged 25 to 45 who had recovered from COVID-19. Sequenced input: PBMCs or T cells enriched from blood (not recorded which). The bases are TGTGCCAGCAGCGTAGGGGGTGGGCAGGGAGGCACTGAAGCTTTCTTT. This yields the protein CASSVGGGQGGTEAFF.